This TCR beta chain was recorded in a study of monozygotic twins with inflammatory bowel disease. TCRdb re-called the 5' RACE reads and gives one entry per CDR3 protein, without DNA. This specimen shows about 350,000 distinct CDR3 sequences; the ten leading clones hold roughly 2%. CDR1 SNHLY and CDR2 FYNNEI come from the germline V gene. CDR3 length: 15 residues. Sequenced material: blood. The rearrangement joins TRBV2 to TRBJ2-1; TCRdb's D call of TRBD2 is untestable without DNA. The clonotype was recovered from a human donor with ulcerative colitis or Crohn's disease, or a healthy co-twin of an affected twin (not recorded which). CDR3 region: CASSRLAGGGNEQFF.